The 26 T cell receptor beta chains below come from one sample, sequenced in a study of lung T cells in sarcoidosis with Löfgren's syndrome. One entry per CDR3 protein results from TCRdb running MiXCR on the reads. The sample lists about 19,000 distinct CDR3 sequences, 21% occurring once. The sample was CD4+ T cells from bronchoalveolar lavage. These receptors came from a human donor with sarcoidosis (Löfgren's syndrome or another form), or a control subject (not recorded which).

This clonotype has ten or more counts. This sequence joins TRBV2 and TRBJ2-5; D not resolved. The germline V and J ends were trimmed by 9 bases and 5 bases, with 16 bases remaining between them. The germline V gene encodes CDR1 SNHLY and CDR2 FYNNEI. CDR3 length: 13 residues. CDR3 bases: TGTGCCAGAGAAGGCCCTTCGGCGGAGACCCAGTACTTC. It encodes CAREGPSAETQYF.

This clonotype was seen many times. The V call is TRBV6-7, the J call TRBJ1-5; maybe TRBD1 (5 bases). TRBV6-7 is treated as an ORF (open reading frame) with a function not yet certain. V lost 5 bases to trimming and J lost 0 bases, with 11 bases between them. This CDR3 comprises 15 residues. CDR3 nucleotide sequence: TGTGCCAGCAGTCCTGGGACTCTTAGCAATCAGCCCCAGCATTTT. Translating gives CASSPGTLSNQPQHF.

This clonotype was detected ten times or more. V gene TRBV4-3 combines with J gene TRBJ2-1; 9 bases are a match to TRBD2. CDR1 LGHNA and CDR2 YSLEER come from the germline V gene. V lost 4 bases and J lost 2; bases outside the gene matches: 6. The CDR3 has 16 residues. In DNA, the CDR3 is TGCGCCAGCAGCCCACGTTTAGCGGGAGCCTACAATGAGCAGTTCTTC. It translates to CASSPRLAGAYNEQFF.

Concerning this clonotype itself: A clone one base away is much larger, so this may be a read error. V gene TRBV7-9 combines with J gene TRBJ1-2; a possible D gene is TRBD1 (6 bases). The ends were cut back, 5 bases at V and 13 bases at J, with 20 bases in the middle. The CDR3 extends over 13 amino acids. CDR1 and CDR2 from the germline V gene are SEHNR and FQNEAQ (reference sequence). CDR3 protein: CASSPSAGHFCTF. CDR3 nucleotide sequence: TGTGCCAGCAGCCCCTCTGCGGGACATTTCTGCACCTTC.

About this clonotype itself: The junction departs from the called germline gene at one end, perhaps through a read error. This chain connects TRBV18 to TRBJ2-3, with D unclear. CDR1 is KGHSH and CDR2 is LQKENI in the germline V gene. CDR3 length: 13 residues. The CDR3 here is CASSPVVADMQYF. DNA for the CDR3: TGTGCCAGCTCACCTGTGGTGGCAGATATGCAGTATTTT.

The rearrangement uses TRBV3-1 and TRBJ2-7; 8 bases agree with TRBD1. The CDR3 sequence is 14 residues long. Germline-derived CDR1 and CDR2 are LGHDT and YNNKEL (reference sequence). V lost 2 bases and J lost 9; bases outside the gene matches: 9. This chain's CDR3 is CASSQPWTGTGQYF. DNA of the CDR3: TGTGCCAGCAGCCAACCCTGGACAGGGACAGGGCAGTACTTC.

This clonotype was seen repeatedly, ten times or more. The chain has TRBV20-1 and TRBJ2-1; 13 positions agree with TRBD2. The CDR3 loop spans 14 amino acids. Trimming removed 4 bases from V and 5 bases from J; junction bases left unmatched: 2. In germline, CDR1 is DFQATT, CDR2 SNEGSKA (reference sequence). The CDR3 coding sequence is TGCAGTGCTACCGGGACTAGCGGGAACAATGAGCAGTTCTTC. It codes for CSATGTSGNNEQFF.

The table lists this clonotype with many counts. Relative to the germline gene, one junction end is altered; a read error may explain this. CDR3 loop: CASSSGPTYEQYF. CDR3 bases: TGTGCTAGCAGCTCTGGACCAACCTACGAGCAGTACTTC. The chain combines TRBV7-7 with TRBJ2-7, with no clear D. The CDR3 is 13 amino acids. Germline V gene data show CDR1 as SSHAT and CDR2 as FNYEAQ (reference sequence).

This clonotype was recorded at least ten times. The V and J genes are TRBV28 and TRBJ2-3; 8 bases map to TRBD2. V lost 4 bases and J lost 2; bases outside the gene matches: 17. This CDR3 is built from 19 residues. Germline V gives CDR1 MDHEN, CDR2 SYDVKM. The CDR3 loop is CASSSVLAGRGAYTDTQYF. The CDR3 DNA is TGTGCCAGCAGTTCGGTCTTAGCGGGAAGAGGGGCATACACAGATACGCAGTATTTT.

This clonotype is categorized as medium-sized. This sequence joins TRBV28 and TRBJ1-1; D perhaps matches TRBD1 (5 bases). Trimming took 2 bases from V and 1 from J, leaving 8 bases between them. The CDR3 has 14 amino acids. Germline V lookup: CDR1 MDHEN, CDR2 SYDVKM. The CDR3 loop is CASSLIQENTEAFF. As DNA, the CDR3 is TGTGCCAGCAGTTTAATACAGGAGAACACTGAAGCTTTCTTT. Combining the CDR3 with reference TRBV28 and TRBJ1-1 gives the whole variable domain DVKVTQSSRYLVKRTGEKVFLECVQDMDHENMFWYRQDPGLGLRLIYFSYDVKMKEKGDIPEGYSVSREKKERFSLILESASTNQTSMYLCASSLIQENTEAFFGQGTRLTVV.

In its sample, this clonotype is medium-sized. The chain recombines TRBV6-6 with TRBJ2-1; 13 bases line up with TRBD2. Germline V CDR1 and CDR2: MNHNY, SVGAGI (reference sequence). Trimming took 2 bases from V and 8 from J; bases not matched to a gene: 9. The CDR3 runs 17 residues. This chain's CDR3 is CASSYLFGTSGVHEQFF. The CDR3 DNA sequence: TGTGCCAGCAGTTACCTCTTCGGGACTAGCGGGGTCCATGAGCAGTTCTTC.

This clonotype occurred many times. The gene calls are TRBV25-1 and TRBJ2-3, with D possibly being TRBD1 (6 bases). Germline V gene data show CDR1 as MGHDK and CDR2 as SYGVNS. This CDR3 comprises 18 residues. V was shortened by 0 bases and J by 5 bases, with 21 bases between the two germline ends. In DNA, the CDR3 is TGTGCCAGCAGTGAATATATCGGAACAGGGAAGAATGGAGATACGCAGTATTTT. Translated, it gives CASSEYIGTGKNGDTQYF.

In its sample, this clonotype was seen a few times. The chain couples TRBV4-2 to TRBJ1-5; D is perhaps TRBD1 (6 bases). In germline, CDR1 is LGHNA, CDR2 YNFKEQ. Trimming stripped 0 bases from V and 3 bases from J, with 9 bases between. This CDR3 is built from 15 residues. The CDR3 loop reads CASSQEGHSNQPQHF. The CDR3 region has the DNA TGTGCCAGCAGCCAAGAGGGACATTCCAATCAGCCCCAGCATTTT.

This clonotype was found many times. In DNA form, the CDR3 reads TGTGCCAGCAGACTTACAGGGCCTGGAAACACCATATATTTT. It codes for CASRLTGPGNTIYF. This chain connects TRBV28 to TRBJ1-3, with D maybe TRBD1 (6 bases). V was pared by 6 bases and J by 2 bases, with 11 bases between. CDR3 length: 14 residues. CDR1 is MDHEN and CDR2 is SYDVKM in the germline V gene.

In its sample, this clonotype ranks as medium-sized. The chain couples TRBV6-1 to TRBJ2-7, with D possibly TRBD2 on 6 matching bases. The CDR3 sequence is 15 residues long. In germline, CDR1 is MNHNS, CDR2 SASEGT. Trimming stripped 0 bases from V and 3 bases from J, with 12 bases between. The CDR3: CASSEALTGVYEQYF. The CDR3 region has the DNA TGTGCCAGCAGTGAAGCGCTAACGGGAGTCTACGAGCAGTACTTC.

In this sample, this clonotype turned up many times. The CDR3 coding sequence is TGTGCCAGCAGTCTAGGGGACAGGGGGCCTGGAAACACCATATATTTT. It codes for CASSLGDRGPGNTIYF. J is TRBJ1-3 and V is TRBV28; 12 nucleotides align to TRBD1. The CDR3 is 16 residues long. V lost 5 bases, J lost 2 bases, and 4 bases stayed unmatched. Germline V gives CDR1 MDHEN, CDR2 SYDVKM.

This clonotype was seen just once. A much larger clone lies a single base off, so this may be a read error. V is TRBV2 and J is TRBJ1-1; D is possibly TRBD1 (6 bases). Germline CDR1 reads SNHLY; CDR2 reads FYNNEI. V was trimmed by 4 bases and J by 4 bases, leaving 13 bases between them. CDR3 length: 14 amino acids. As DNA, the CDR3 is TGTGCCAGCAGTGCTAGGGGGAGTGGCACTGAAGCTTTCTTT. It yields the protein CASSARGSGTEAFF. Full variable domain (remainder filled in from reference TRBV2 and TRBJ1-1): EPEVTQTPSHQVTQMGQEVILRCVPISNHLYFYWYRQILGQKVEFLVSFYNNEISEKSEIFDDQFSVERPDGSNFTLKIRSTKLEDSAMYFCASSARGSGTEAFFGQGTRLTVV.

In the case of this clonotype: A much larger clonotype is one base distant, so this may be a read error. A read error is likely, as this CDR3 ends without the conserved phenylalanine or tryptophan. The genes are TRBV28 and TRBJ1-1; D ambiguous. With 6 bases removed from V and 5 bases from J, the gap between germline ends came to 10 bases. Germline CDR1 is MDHEN and CDR2 is SYDVKM. The CDR3 extends over 12 amino acids. The CDR3 region is CASRVSSTEAFY. The CDR3 DNA follows: TGTGCCAGCAGGGTCTCGAGTACTGAAGCTTTCTAT.

The rearrangement links TRBV30 to TRBJ1-2, with 7 bases lining up with TRBD1. The J segment lost 5 bases and the V segment lost 3 bases, leaving 6 bases of the junction unmatched. The CDR3 is 13 residues long. CDR1 is GTSNPN and CDR2 is SVGIG in the germline V gene (reference sequence). The CDR3 sequence: CAWSETGIYGYTF. CDR3 in DNA: TGTGCCTGGAGCGAGACAGGGATTTATGGCTACACCTTC.

By share, this clonotype ranks as medium-sized. The rearrangement uses TRBV15 and TRBJ2-1, with TRBD2 matching 10 bases. CDR3 size: 17 residues. Trimming took 0 bases from V and 3 from J; bases not matched to a gene: 5. Per the germline V gene, CDR1 is LNHNV and CDR2 is YYDKDF (reference sequence). In DNA, the CDR3 is TGTGCCACCAGCAGAGATGGAGCGGGAGGGGTCTACAATGAGCAGTTCTTC. The encoded protein is CATSRDGAGGVYNEQFF.

This clonotype is medium-sized by share. The rearrangement joins TRBV6-1 to TRBJ1-5, with D uncertain. Trimming took 5 bases from V and 8 from J, leaving 13 bases between them. The length of the CDR3 is 13 residues. CDR1 is MNHNS and CDR2 is SASEGT in the germline V gene. CDR3 amino acids: CASSRHPREPQHF. The DNA of the CDR3 is TGTGCCAGCAGTAGACACCCAAGAGAGCCCCAGCATTTT.

This clonotype occurred many times. The V and J genes are TRBV7-2 and TRBJ2-1; TRBD2 is a possible D gene (5 bases). The CDR3 has 15 residues. Trimming took off 1 base at V and 1 base at J, with 8 bases between the two ends. Germline CDR1 is SGHTA and CDR2 is FQGNSA. The CDR3 sequence: CASSLGRGSYNEQFF. In DNA, the CDR3 is TGTGCCAGCAGCTTAGGGAGAGGGTCCTACAATGAGCAGTTCTTC.

The chain uses TRBV5-1 and TRBJ1-1, with D maybe TRBD1 (5 bases). The V and J ends lost 4 bases and 4 bases respectively, with 14 bases between them. Germline-derived CDR1 and CDR2 are SGHRS and YFSETQ. The CDR3 consists of 14 residues. The DNA of the CDR3 is TGCGCCAGCAGCGGTGGGGCGGACGGCACTGAAGCTTTCTTT. Encoded protein: CASSGGADGTEAFF.

This clonotype has at least ten counts. CDR3 amino acids: CASSFSRGLAFGEQYF. The CDR3 nucleotides read TGTGCCAGCAGCTTCTCCCGCGGACTAGCCTTCGGCGAGCAGTACTTC. The J gene is TRBJ2-7, the V gene TRBV7-8; 8 bases map to TRBD2. V dropped 3 bases and J dropped 6; count of bases not matched to a gene: 13. Germline V gene sequence: CDR1 SGHVS, CDR2 FQNEAQ. This CDR3 comprises 16 residues.

This clonotype appeared many times. The rearrangement joins TRBV7-2 to TRBJ2-3; possible D gene TRBD1, 6 bases. V lost 5 bases and J lost 11, with 26 bases in between. Germline V gene sequence: CDR1 SGHTA, CDR2 FQGNSA. CDR3 length equals 16 residues. In DNA form, the CDR3 reads TGTGCCAGCAGCGCACAAATAGGACCAGCGCAAGGGGGGCAGTATTTT. Protein product: CASSAQIGPAQGGQYF.

As to this clonotype: A much larger clone sits a single nucleotide away, making a read error possible. The chain couples TRBV12-3 or TRBV12-4 to TRBJ2-7; weak D call: TRBD1 (5 bases). This CDR3 region has 17 residues. CDR3 sequence: CAGSLFTGDSWIHEQYF. CDR3 nucleotides: TGTGCCGGCAGCCTCTTTACAGGAGATAGTTGGATCCACGAGCAGTACTTC.